This T cell receptor (beta chain) comes out of a study of CD8 T cells in ankylosing spondylitis. Study observations and caveats: In ankylosing spondylitis blood, a motif of roughly eight highly homologous TCR beta variants appeared characteristic.

A word on this clonotype: Its antigen is unknown.

MiXCR, run by TCRdb on the 5' RACE reads, gives a single entry per CDR3 protein. The table has 150,000 to 200,000 distinct CDR3 sequences, 15% to 20% seen once; the top ten hold roughly 4%. V gave up 10 bases and J gave up 4 bases, with 18 bases separating them. This CDR3 is built from 14 residues. Germline V gives CDR1 MNHEY, CDR2 SVGEGT. This receptor was taken from a male donor between 10 and 30 years old with ankylosing spondylitis or in good health (not recorded which). The sequenced material came from blood, either unsorted or a sorted T cell fraction (not recorded which). The chain employs TRBV6-2 or TRBV6-3 and TRBJ2-3, with D perhaps TRBD1 (6 bases). The CDR3 DNA is TGTGCCACCACCCAGGGGTGGGGCCCAGATACGCAGTATTTT. Its translation is CATTQGWGPDTQYF.